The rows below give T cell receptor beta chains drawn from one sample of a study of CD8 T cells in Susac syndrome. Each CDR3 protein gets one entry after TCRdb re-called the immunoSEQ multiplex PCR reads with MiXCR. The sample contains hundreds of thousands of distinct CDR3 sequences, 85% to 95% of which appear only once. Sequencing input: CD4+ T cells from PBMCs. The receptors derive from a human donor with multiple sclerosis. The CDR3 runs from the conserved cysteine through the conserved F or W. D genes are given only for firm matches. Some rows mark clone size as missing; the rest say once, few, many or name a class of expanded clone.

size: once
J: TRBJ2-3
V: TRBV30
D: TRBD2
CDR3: CAWSVAGVADTQYF
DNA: TGTGCCTGGAGTGTAGCGGGAGTAGCAGATACGCAGTATTTT

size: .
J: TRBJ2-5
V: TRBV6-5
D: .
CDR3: CASSYSSTGHGTQYF
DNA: TGTGCCAGCAGTTACTCGTCGACGGGCCATGGGACCCAGTACTTC

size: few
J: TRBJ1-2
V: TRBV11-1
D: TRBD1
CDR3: CASSLGRQGINNGYTF
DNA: TGTGCCAGCAGCTTAGGAAGACAGGGGATTAACAATGGCTACACCTTC

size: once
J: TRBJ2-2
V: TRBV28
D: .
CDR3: CASISVGELFF
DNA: TGTGCCAGCATATCTGTGGGGGAGCTGTTTTTT

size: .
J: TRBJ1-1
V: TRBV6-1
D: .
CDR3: CASSPLTGNTEAFF
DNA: TGTGCCAGCAGTCCCTTGACGGGGAACACTGAAGCTTTCTTT

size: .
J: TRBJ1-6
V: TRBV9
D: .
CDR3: CASSVGESSPLHF
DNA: TGTGCCAGCAGCGTTGGTGAGTCATCACCCCTCCACTTT

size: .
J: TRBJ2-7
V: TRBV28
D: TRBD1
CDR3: CASSPSMGQGPHEQYF
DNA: TGTGCCAGCAGTCCCTCAATGGGACAGGGTCCTCACGAGCAGTACTTC

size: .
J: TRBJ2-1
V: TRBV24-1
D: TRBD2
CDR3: CATSDLWTSGRNEQFF
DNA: TGTGCCACCAGTGATTTGTGGACTAGCGGGAGAAATGAGCAGTTCTTC

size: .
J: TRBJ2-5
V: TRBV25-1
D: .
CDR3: CASSEYRTETQYF
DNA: TGTGCCAGCAGTGAATATAGGACAGAGACCCAGTACTTC

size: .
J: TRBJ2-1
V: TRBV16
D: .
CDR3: CASSQSGGAVNEQFF
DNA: TGTGCCAGCAGCCAATCTGGGGGGGCCGTGAATGAGCAGTTCTTC

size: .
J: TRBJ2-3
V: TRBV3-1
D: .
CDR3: CASSQDRLESATQYF
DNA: TGTGCCAGCAGCCAAGACCGTCTAGAAAGTGCCACGCAGTATTTT

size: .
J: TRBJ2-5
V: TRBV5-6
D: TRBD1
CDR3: CASSLFRQGDALADQETQYF
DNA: TGTGCCAGCAGCTTGTTTCGACAGGGGGATGCTCTAGCTGATCAAGAGACCCAGTACTTC

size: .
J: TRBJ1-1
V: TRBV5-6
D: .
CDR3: CASSFRGGTEAFF
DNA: TGTGCCAGCAGCTTTAGGGGAGGAACTGAAGCTTTCTTT